This TCR beta chain appears in the sequencing data of a study of T-cell reconstitution after alpha-beta-depleted transplantation in children. Unique molecular identifiers were built into the TCRbeta library. TCRdb redid the calling of the PCR reads with MiXCR, one entry per CDR3 protein. The data show approximately 800,000 distinct CDR3 sequences, 15% to 20% seen once. In regard to this clonotype: What it recognizes is unknown.

Germline CDR1 SGHVS, CDR2 FNYEAQ. The CDR3 spans 15 residues. Trimming left V 3 bases short and J 5 bases short, with 16 bases between. Study-wide findings and caveats: T-cell counts and diversity were attributed mostly to newly produced T cells one year after transplant. The study traced high day-60 TCRbeta diversity in some patients to surviving recipient T cells and thymic progenitors. By about two months after transplant, alpha-beta T cells reportedly arose from several hundred graft clones that had expanded.

The TCR comes from a male patient younger than 18 who had a stem cell transplant for acute lymphoblastic leukemia, so the T cells may come from the graft donor. The chain combines TRBV7-6 with TRBJ2-5, with D possibly matching TRBD2 (6 bases). The sample consisted of PBMCs, mostly from graft donor cells, taken 360 days after TCRalphabeta/CD19-depleted stem cell transplant. The CDR3 loop reads CASSFAGLPRETQYF. The DNA of the CDR3 is TGTGCCAGCAGCTTCGCGGGACTCCCGAGGGAGACCCAGTACTTC.